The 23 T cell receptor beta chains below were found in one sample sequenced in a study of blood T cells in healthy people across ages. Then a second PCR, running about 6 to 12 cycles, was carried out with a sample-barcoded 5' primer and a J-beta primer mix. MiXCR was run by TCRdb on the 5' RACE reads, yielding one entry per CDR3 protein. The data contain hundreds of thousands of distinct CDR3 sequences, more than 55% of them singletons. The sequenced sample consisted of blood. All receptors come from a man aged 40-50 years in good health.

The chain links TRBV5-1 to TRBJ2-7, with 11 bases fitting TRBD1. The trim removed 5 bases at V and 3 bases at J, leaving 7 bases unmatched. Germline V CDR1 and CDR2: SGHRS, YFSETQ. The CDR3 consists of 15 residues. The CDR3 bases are TGCGCCAGCAGAAAAGGGACAGGGGGGGGCTACGAGCAGTACTTC. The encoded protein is CASRKGTGGGYEQYF.

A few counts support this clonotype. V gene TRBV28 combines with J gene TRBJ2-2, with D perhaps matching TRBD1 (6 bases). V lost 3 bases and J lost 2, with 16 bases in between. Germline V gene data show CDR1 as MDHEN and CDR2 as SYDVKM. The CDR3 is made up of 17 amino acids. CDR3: CASSFPLGTRNTGELFF. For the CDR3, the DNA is TGTGCCAGCAGTTTCCCCTTAGGGACAAGAAACACCGGGGAGCTGTTTTTT.

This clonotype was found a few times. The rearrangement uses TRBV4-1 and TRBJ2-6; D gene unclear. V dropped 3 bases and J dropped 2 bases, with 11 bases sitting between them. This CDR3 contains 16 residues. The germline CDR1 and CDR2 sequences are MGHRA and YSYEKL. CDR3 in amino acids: CASSHLLNPGANVLTF. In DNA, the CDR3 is TGCGCCAGCAGCCATCTGCTCAACCCTGGGGCCAACGTCCTGACTTTC.

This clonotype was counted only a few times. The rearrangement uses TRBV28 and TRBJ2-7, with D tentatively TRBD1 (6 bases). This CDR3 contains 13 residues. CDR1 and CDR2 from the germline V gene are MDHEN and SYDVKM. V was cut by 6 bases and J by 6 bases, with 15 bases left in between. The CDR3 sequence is CASRLSAGAEQYF. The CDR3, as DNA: TGTGCCAGCAGGTTGTCGGCAGGGGCCGAGCAGTACTTC. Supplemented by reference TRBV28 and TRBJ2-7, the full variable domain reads DVKVTQSSRYLVKRTGEKVFLECVQDMDHENMFWYRQDPGLGLRLIYFSYDVKMKEKGDIPEGYSVSREKKERFSLILESASTNQTSMYLCASRLSAGAEQYFGPGTRLTVT.

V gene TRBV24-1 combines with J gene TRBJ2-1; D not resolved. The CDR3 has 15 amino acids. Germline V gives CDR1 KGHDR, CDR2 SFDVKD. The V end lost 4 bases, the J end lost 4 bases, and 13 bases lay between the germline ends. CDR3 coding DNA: TGTGCCACCAGTGAGAAGGGCAAGACTTACAATGAGCAGTTCTTC. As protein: CATSEKGKTYNEQFF.

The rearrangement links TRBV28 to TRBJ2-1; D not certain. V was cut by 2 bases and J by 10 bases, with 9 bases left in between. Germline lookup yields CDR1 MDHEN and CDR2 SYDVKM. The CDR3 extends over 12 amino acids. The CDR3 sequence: CASSLRVCEQFF. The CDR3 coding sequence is TGTGCCAGCAGTTTAAGGGTCTGCGAGCAGTTCTTC.

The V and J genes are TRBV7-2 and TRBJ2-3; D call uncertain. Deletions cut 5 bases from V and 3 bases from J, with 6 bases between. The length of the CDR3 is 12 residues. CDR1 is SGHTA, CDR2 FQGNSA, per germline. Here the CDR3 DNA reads TGTGCCAGCAGCGACGTTACAGATACGCAGTATTTT. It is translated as CASSDVTDTQYF.

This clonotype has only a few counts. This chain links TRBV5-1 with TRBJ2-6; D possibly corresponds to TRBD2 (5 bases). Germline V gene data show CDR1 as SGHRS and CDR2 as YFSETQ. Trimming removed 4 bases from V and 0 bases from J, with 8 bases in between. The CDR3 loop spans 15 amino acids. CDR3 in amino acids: CASSLEDSGANVLTF. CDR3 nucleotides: TGCGCCAGCAGCCTGGAGGACTCTGGGGCCAACGTCCTGACTTTC.

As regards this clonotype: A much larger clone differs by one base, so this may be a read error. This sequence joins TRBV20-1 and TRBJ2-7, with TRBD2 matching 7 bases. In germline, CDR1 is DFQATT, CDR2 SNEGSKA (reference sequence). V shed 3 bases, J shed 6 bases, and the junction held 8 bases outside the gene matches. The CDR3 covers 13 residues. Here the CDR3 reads CSARGKGGPEQYF. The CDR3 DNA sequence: TGCAGTGCTAGGGGTAAGGGAGGGCCCGAGCAGTACTTC.

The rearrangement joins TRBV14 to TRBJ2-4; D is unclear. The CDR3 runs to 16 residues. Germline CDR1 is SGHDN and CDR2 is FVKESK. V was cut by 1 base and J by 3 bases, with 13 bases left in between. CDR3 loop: CASSQVGIPYKNIQYF. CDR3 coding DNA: TGTGCCAGCAGCCAAGTCGGCATTCCATACAAAAACATTCAGTACTTC. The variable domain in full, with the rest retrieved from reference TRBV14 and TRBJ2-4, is EAGVTQFPSHSVIEKGQTVTLRCDPISGHDNLYWYRRVMGKEIKFLLHFVKESKQDESGMPNNRFLAERTGGTYSTLKVQPAELEDSGVYFCASSQVGIPYKNIQYFGAGTRLSVL.

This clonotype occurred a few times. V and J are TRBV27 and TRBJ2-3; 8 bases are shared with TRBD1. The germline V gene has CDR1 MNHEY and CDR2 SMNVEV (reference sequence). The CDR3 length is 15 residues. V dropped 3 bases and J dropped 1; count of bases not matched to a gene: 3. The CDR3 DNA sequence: TGTGCCAGCAGTTTCCGGGGACAGGGCACAGATACGCAGTATTTT. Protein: CASSFRGQGTDTQYF.

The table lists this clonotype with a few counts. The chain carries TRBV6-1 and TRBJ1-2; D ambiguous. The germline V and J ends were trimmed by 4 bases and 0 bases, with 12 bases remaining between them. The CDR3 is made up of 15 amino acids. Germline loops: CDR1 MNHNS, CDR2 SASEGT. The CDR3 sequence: CASSVRRASNYGYTF. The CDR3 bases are TGTGCCAGCAGTGTTAGAAGAGCCTCTAACTATGGCTACACCTTC.

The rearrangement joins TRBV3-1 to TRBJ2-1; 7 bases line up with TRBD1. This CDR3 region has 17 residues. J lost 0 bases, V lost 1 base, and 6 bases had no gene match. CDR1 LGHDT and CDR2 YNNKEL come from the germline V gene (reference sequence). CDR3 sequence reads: CASSQGPTGSSYNEQFF. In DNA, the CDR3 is TGTGCCAGCAGCCAAGGTCCGACAGGGAGCTCCTACAATGAGCAGTTCTTC.

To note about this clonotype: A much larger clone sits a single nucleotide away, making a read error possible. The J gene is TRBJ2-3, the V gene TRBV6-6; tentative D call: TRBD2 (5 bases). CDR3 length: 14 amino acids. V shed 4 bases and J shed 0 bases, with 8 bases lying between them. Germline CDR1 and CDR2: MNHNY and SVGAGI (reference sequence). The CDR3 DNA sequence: TGTGCCAGCAGTTGCCGCGGGAGCACAGATACGCAGTATTTT. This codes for CASSCRGSTDTQYF.

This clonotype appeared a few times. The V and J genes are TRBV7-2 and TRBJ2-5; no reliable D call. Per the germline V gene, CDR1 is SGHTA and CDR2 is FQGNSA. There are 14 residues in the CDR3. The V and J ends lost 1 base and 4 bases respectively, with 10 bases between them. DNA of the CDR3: TGTGCCAGCAGCTTAGGGTTAAACAGAGAGACCCAGTACTTC. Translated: CASSLGLNRETQYF.

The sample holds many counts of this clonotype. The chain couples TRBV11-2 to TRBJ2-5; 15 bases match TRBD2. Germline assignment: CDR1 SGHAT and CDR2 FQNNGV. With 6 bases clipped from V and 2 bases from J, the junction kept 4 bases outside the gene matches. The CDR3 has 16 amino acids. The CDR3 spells CASRPGTSGGQETQYF. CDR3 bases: TGTGCCAGCAGACCCGGGACTAGCGGGGGGCAAGAGACCCAGTACTTC. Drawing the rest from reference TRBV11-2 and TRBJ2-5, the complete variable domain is EAGVAQSPRYKIIEKRQSVAFWCNPISGHATLYWYQQILGQGPKLLIQFQNNGVVDDSQLPKDRFSAERLKGVDSTLKIQPAKLEDSAVYLCASRPGTSGGQETQYFGPGTRLLVL.

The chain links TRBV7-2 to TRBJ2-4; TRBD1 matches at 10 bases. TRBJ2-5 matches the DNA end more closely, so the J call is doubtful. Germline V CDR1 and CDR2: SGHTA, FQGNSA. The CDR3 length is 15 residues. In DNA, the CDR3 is TGTGCCAGCAGCTTAGACGGGACAGGGGCGGAGACCCAGTACTTC. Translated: CASSLDGTGAETQYF.

The CDR3 sequence is CASSVGGQGGNYGYTF. CDR3 nucleotide sequence: TGTGCCAGCAGCGTAGGAGGACAGGGAGGTAACTATGGCTACACCTTC. The chain combines TRBV9 with TRBJ1-2, with 8 positions matching TRBD1. Germline V gene sequence: CDR1 SGDLS, CDR2 YYNGEE. The CDR3 is 16 amino acids. J gave up 1 base and V 0 bases, and 5 bases lay outside the gene matches.

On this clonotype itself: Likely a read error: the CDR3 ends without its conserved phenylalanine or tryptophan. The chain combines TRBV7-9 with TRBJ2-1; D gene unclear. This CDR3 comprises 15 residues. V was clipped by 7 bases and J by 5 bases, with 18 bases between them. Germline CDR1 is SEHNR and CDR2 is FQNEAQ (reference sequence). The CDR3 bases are TGTGCCAGCAACATACCAAGGAGCCTCAACAATGAGCAGTTCATC. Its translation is CASNIPRSLNNEQFI.

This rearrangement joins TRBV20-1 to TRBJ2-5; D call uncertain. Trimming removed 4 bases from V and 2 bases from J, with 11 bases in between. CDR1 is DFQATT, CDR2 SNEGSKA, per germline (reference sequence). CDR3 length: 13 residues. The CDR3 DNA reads TGCAGTGCTACCCTACGACGGCAAGAGACCCAGTACTTC. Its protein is CSATLRRQETQYF.

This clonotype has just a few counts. DNA for the CDR3: TGTGCCAGCAGCTCGGGACTAGCGGGGGGGCCCGATGAGCAGTTCTTC. This encodes CASSSGLAGGPDEQFF. This chain uses TRBV7-2 with TRBJ2-1; the match to TRBD2 covers 16 bases. This CDR3 is built from 16 residues. Germline CDR1 and CDR2: SGHTA and FQGNSA. J gave up 8 bases and V 4 bases, and 5 bases lay outside the gene matches.

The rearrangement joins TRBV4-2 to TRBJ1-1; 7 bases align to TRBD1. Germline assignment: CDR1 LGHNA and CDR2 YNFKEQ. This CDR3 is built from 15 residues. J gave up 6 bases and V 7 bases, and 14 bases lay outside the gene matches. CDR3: CASTSTGRGGPEAFF. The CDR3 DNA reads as TGTGCCAGCACCTCGACAGGGCGAGGGGGCCCTGAAGCTTTCTTT.

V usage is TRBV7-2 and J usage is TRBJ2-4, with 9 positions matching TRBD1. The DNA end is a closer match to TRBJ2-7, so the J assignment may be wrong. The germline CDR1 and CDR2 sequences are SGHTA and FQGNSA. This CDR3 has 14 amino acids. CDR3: CASSSGTGIYEQYF. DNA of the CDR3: TGTGCCAGCAGCTCCGGGACAGGGATCTACGAGCAGTACTTC.